This paragraph covers one TCR beta chain sequence. Its cognate antigen has yet to be identified. The sample holds no much larger clone one base away, and base qualities are not on file. The CDR3 regions of human TCRbeta chains were analyzed by immunosequencing. Regarding the original processing steps: Repertoire TCRs were checked for matches against a reference library of SARS-CoV-2-specific TCRs that had been generated using the MIRA antigen-specificity platform. Breadth was defined as the fraction of unique TCRs that were SARS-CoV-2-associated, and depth was defined as the fraction of total T cells that were SARS-CoV-2-associated. Each spike-specific TCR was assigned to its reactive spike region and to a CD4 or CD8 class using the MIRA data. Log10-transformed breadth and depth values were compared by one-way ANOVA with Sidak's multiple comparisons tests. TCRdb limited this immuneACCESS table to in-frame rearrangements with V and J called. A share of clones is missing; checked studies link under half to unresolved V genes, and the rest is unexplained. The V and J calls and clone size were taken over from that table, and D and trimming were inferred from the DNA. For this sample there are approximately 160,000 clones; about nine tenths appear just once. Clones ranked in the top ten supply about 3.4% of the sample.

This record belongs to a study of T cell responses to AZD1222 COVID-19 vaccine (dated by TCRdb to about 2021). For the study in its entirety: TCR sequencing was performed for over 230 trial participants, of whom some 200 were given two doses of AZD1222 and around 25 were given two doses of MenACWY control vaccine. Trial participants were enrolled by age into subgroups of 18-55, 56-69 and 70-plus years, and roughly 160, 29 and 62 TCR-sequenced participants, respectively, were included in these subgroups.

Reading the germline V gene gives CDR1 MGHRA and CDR2 YSYEKL. The CDR3 contains 16 residues, cysteine and phenylalanine counted. Only the CDR3 part of the read is kept: 48 bases, read in frame from the first base. Trimming leaves V shorter by 1 base and J shorter by 3 bases, with the junction holding 7 bases beyond the gene matches. What the study reported, not specific to this receptor: Because no day 14 peak-response samples were available, repertoires were characterized only after the peak T cell response. Participants were mostly white British, with more females than males. The authors suggested clonal diversity may have been underestimated. Conclusions about previously exposed vaccinees were limited because only a handful of AZD1222 recipients were SARS-CoV-2 seropositive at baseline. The whole spike protein was spanned by vaccine-associated CD4 TCRs, and dominant responses were seen in regions 160-218 and 743-854. Reportedly, close to half of the unique spike-specific TCRs recognized epitopes lying outside the regions that are mutated in the B.1.351 and B.1.1.7 variants. A significant rise in spike-specific TCR breadth and depth was observed after two AZD1222 doses relative to day 0 and relative to MenACWY recipients. The 56-69-year group was small, and its depth increase did not reach significance, likely because of low power.

The sample's time point label, in plain terms: baseline before first vaccination. This sample's treatment or condition label indicates: meningococcal conjugate vaccine given as trial control. Vaccinee samples were obtained from the UK trials COV001 and COV002, which included a single-blind randomized controlled phase 2/3 trial of AZD1222 (ChAdOx1 nCoV-19) in healthy adults. For TCRbeta chain sequencing, PBMC samples were collected from trial participants at day 0 and at day 28 after the second dose. The source was peripheral blood, collected on day 0 of MenACWY control vaccination. The rearranged segments are TRBV4-1 and TRBJ2-3; TRBD1 fits 7 bases in the junction. The clonotype comes from an adult in good health. Here is the DNA: TGCGCCAGCAGCCAAGGAGGGGGCGAGTCGACAGATACGCAGTATTTT. Its translation reads: CASSQGGGESTDTQYF.